The sequence of this TCR beta chain was determined in a study of CD8+CD57+ T cells in acquired aplastic anemia. Study context: DNA from sorted CD4+ and CD8+ cells averaged approximately 2.9 ug.

This CDR3 region has 13 residues. The V gene lost 2 bases and the J gene lost 3 bases, with 11 bases spanning the gap. CDR1 DFQATT and CDR2 SNEGSKA come from the germline V gene (reference sequence). For CDR3 and TCR beta VDJ profiling, genomic DNA was the template used. MiXCR, applied by TCRdb to the reads, yields one record per CDR3 protein. There are about 48,000 distinct CDR3 sequences in the sample; around 70% occur only once, and around 31% lies in the top ten. The origin of this receptor is a human donor in good health, serving as a control. V usage is TRBV20-1 and J usage is TRBJ2-7, with a tentative D call TRBD2 (5 bases). The specimen was sorted CD4+, CD8+, or CD8+CD57+ T cells (not recorded which) from PBMCs. The CDR3 coding sequence is TGCAGTGCTAGAAGCCAAGCGGACTACGAGCAGTACTTC. Its protein product is CSARSQADYEQYF.